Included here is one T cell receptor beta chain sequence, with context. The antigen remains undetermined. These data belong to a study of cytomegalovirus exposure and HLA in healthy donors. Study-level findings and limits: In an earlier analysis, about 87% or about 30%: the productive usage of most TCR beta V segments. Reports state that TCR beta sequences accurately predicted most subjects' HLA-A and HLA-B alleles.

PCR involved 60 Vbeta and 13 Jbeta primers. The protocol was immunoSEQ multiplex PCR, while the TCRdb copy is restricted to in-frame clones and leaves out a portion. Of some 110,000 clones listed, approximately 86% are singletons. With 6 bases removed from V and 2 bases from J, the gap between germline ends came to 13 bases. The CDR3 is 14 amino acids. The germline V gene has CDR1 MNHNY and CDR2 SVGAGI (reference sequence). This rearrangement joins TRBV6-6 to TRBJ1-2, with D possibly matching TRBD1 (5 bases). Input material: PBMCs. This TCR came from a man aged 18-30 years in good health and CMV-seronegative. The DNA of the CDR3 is TGTGCCAGCAGGTCCCGACAGTCCAACTATGGCTACACCTTC. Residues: CASRSRQSNYGYTF.